The 18 T cell receptor beta chains below were found in one sample sequenced in a study of blood T cells in healthy people across ages. With a J-beta primer mix and a sample-barcoded 5' primer, a second PCR ran about 6 to 11 cycles. TCRdb used MiXCR to reprocess the 5' RACE reads, holding one entry per CDR3 protein. This repertoire shows about 1,600,000 distinct CDR3 sequences, roughly 40% found once; its top ten account for 7.9%. The sequencing sample was made of blood. Source of these receptors: a woman aged 18-35 years in good health.

The rearrangement links TRBV5-1 to TRBJ2-1; D possibly corresponds to TRBD1 (6 bases). From germline, CDR1 is SGHRS and CDR2 YFSETQ. This CDR3 is 13 amino acids long. V dropped 4 bases and J dropped 7 bases, with 12 bases sitting between them. CDR3 DNA sequence: TGCGCCAGCAGCATCATCCAGGGGAATGAGCAGTTCTTC. Amino acid sequence: CASSIIQGNEQFF.

The gene calls are TRBV3-1 and TRBJ1-1, with no clear D. Trimming stripped 1 base from V and 8 bases from J, with 20 bases between. CDR3 size: 16 residues. Germline CDR1 is LGHDT and CDR2 is YNNKEL (reference sequence). CDR3 sequence reads: CASSQGEAGRSTEAFF. The CDR3 DNA follows: TGTGCCAGCAGCCAAGGCGAGGCAGGTCGGAGCACCGAAGCTTTCTTT. The variable domain in full, with the rest retrieved from reference TRBV3-1 and TRBJ1-1, is DTAVSQTPKYLVTQMGNDKSIKCEQNLGHDTMYWYKQDSKKFLKIMFSYNNKELIINETVPNRFSPKSPDKAHLNLHINSLELGDSAVYFCASSQGEAGRSTEAFFGQGTRLTVV.

The chain couples TRBV5-6 to TRBJ2-5; D is possibly TRBD1 (5 bases). With the DNA end fitting TRBJ2-7 better, the J assignment may be wrong. Looked up from germline, CDR1 is SGHDT and CDR2 is YYEEEE. The CDR3 totals 15 residues. The CDR3 coding sequence is TGTGCCAGCAGCTGGGGCGCACTCCCCTCTTACGAGCAGTACTTC. Translated: CASSWGALPSYEQYF.

The chain has TRBV5-5 and TRBJ2-4; tentatively, D is TRBD1 or TRBD2 (6 bases each). The assigned J gene may be wrong: the sequence end matches TRBJ2-7 better. The length of the CDR3 is 16 residues. From germline, CDR1 is SGHKS and CDR2 YYEKEE (reference sequence). CDR3 sequence reads: CASSLSGASGVYEQYF. In DNA form, the CDR3 reads TGTGCCAGCAGCTTGTCGGGGGCATCAGGGGTCTACGAGCAGTACTTC.

The chain couples TRBV4-2 to TRBJ2-1; 8 bases map to TRBD2. The junction had 7 bases not matched to a gene; V was cut back by 0 bases and J by 3 bases. The CDR3 covers 17 residues. Germline CDR1 is LGHNA and CDR2 is YNFKEQ. In DNA, the CDR3 is TGTGCCAGCAGCCAAGATGGGGGCGGGGGGCTCTACAATGAGCAGTTCTTC. Amino acid sequence: CASSQDGGGGLYNEQFF.

The chain employs TRBV21-1 and TRBJ2-7. TRBV21-1 is a documented pseudogene. The CDR3 has 14 residues. The CDR3 DNA is TGTGCCAGCAGCAAAATCGCAGGTCCCTACGAGCAGTACTTC. Amino acids: CASSKIAGPYEQYF.

CDR3: CASRDQDRNEQFF. The CDR3 nucleotides read TGTGCCAGCAGAGACCAGGACAGGAATGAGCAGTTCTTC. This sequence joins TRBV2 and TRBJ2-1; 7 bases agree with TRBD1. The CDR3 has 13 amino acids. Germline V gene sequence: CDR1 SNHLY, CDR2 FYNNEI. V shed 6 bases and J 7 bases; nucleotides not matched to a gene: 6.

The rearrangement links TRBV10-3 to TRBJ1-5; D possibly corresponds to TRBD1 (5 bases). There are 14 residues in the CDR3. Germline CDR1 is ENHRY and CDR2 is SYGVKD. Trimming pared 6 bases from V and 1 base from J, leaving 10 bases between. DNA for the CDR3: TGTGCCATCAGGGGGCCAGGGAGCAATCAGCCCCAGCATTTT. This gives the protein CAIRGPGSNQPQHF.

About this clonotype itself: Just one base apart from a much larger clone, this may be a read error. The V call is TRBV14, the J call TRBJ1-5; D remains ambiguous. V lost 3 bases to trimming and J lost 0 bases, with 3 bases between them. Germline CDR1 SGHDN, CDR2 FVKESK. The CDR3 contains 13 residues. The CDR3 here is CASSHSSNQPQHF. CDR3 in DNA: TGTGCCAGCAGCCACTCTAGCAATCAGCCCCAGCATTTT. The full variable domain, completed using reference TRBV14 and TRBJ1-5, is EAGVTQFPSHSVIEKGQTVTLRCDPISGHDNLYWYRRVMGKEIKFLLHFVKESKQDESGMPNNRFLAERTGGTYSTLKVQPAELEDSGVYFCASSHSSNQPQHFGDGTRLSIL.

This chain joins TRBV4-1 and TRBJ2-5, with D possibly TRBD1 on 6 matching bases. Trimming took off 3 bases at V and 0 bases at J, with 8 bases between the two ends. From germline, CDR1 is MGHRA and CDR2 YSYEKL. The CDR3 extends over 14 amino acids. The CDR3 DNA is TGCGCCAGCAGCCACGGACAGTACCAAGAGACCCAGTACTTC. Translated: CASSHGQYQETQYF.

The chain uses TRBV4-1 and TRBJ2-7; 11 bases agree with TRBD1. Germline V gene lookup returns CDR1 MGHRA and CDR2 YSYEKL. The CDR3 runs 16 residues. Trimming cost V 0 bases and J 5 bases; bases outside gene matches: 6. Here the CDR3 reads CASSQEFGQGANEQYF. CDR3 nucleotides: TGCGCCAGCAGCCAAGAATTCGGACAGGGGGCTAACGAGCAGTACTTC.

About this clonotype: Its ends do not fully match the called genes, so a read error is possible. The rearrangement links TRBV7-6 to TRBJ1-2; D might be TRBD1 (5 bases). Germline V gives CDR1 SGHVS, CDR2 FNYEAQ. The CDR3 consists of 15 residues. CDR3 protein: CASSLAPDRNYGYTF. Written as DNA, the CDR3 is TGTGCCAGCAGCCTAGCTCCAGACAGAAACTATGGCTACACCTTC. Filled out from reference TRBV7-6 and TRBJ1-2, the complete variable domain reads GAGVSQSPRYKVTKRGQDVALRCDPISGHVSLYWYRQALGQGPEFLTYFNYEAQQDKSGLPNDRFSAERPEGSISTLTIQRTEQRDSAMYRCASSLAPDRNYGYTFGSGTRLTVV.

V gene TRBV24-1 combines with J gene TRBJ1-5; TRBD1 matches 10 bases. Trimming removed 2 bases from V and 2 bases from J; junction bases left unmatched: 11. This CDR3 contains 19 residues. Germline V gives CDR1 KGHDR, CDR2 SFDVKD. Here the CDR3 DNA reads TGTGCCACCAGTGATTCGACAGGGGGCCCAATAATGGGCAATCAGCCCCAGCATTTT. Translating it yields CATSDSTGGPIMGNQPQHF.

This chain connects TRBV20-1 to TRBJ2-1, with 8 bases identical to TRBD2. Germline V gives CDR1 DFQATT, CDR2 SNEGSKA (reference sequence). There are 16 residues in the CDR3. V lost 2 bases and J lost 0; bases outside the gene matches: 6. Here the CDR3 reads CSARSLAGLSYNEQFF. The DNA for the CDR3 is TGCAGTGCTAGAAGCCTAGCGGGTCTCTCCTACAATGAGCAGTTCTTC.

In this sample, this clonotype turned up a few times. V gene TRBV3-1 combines with J gene TRBJ2-4; D gene unclear. The V gene's germline CDR1 is LGHDT and CDR2 YNNKEL (reference sequence). The V gene lost 4 bases and the J gene lost 0 bases, with 16 bases spanning the gap. CDR3 length: 17 amino acids. CDR3 nucleotides: TGTGCCAGCAGCCTCAACACGGGCACAGTAGCCAAAAACATTCAGTACTTC. Translating it yields CASSLNTGTVAKNIQYF.

V usage is TRBV20-1 and J usage is TRBJ2-1, with 10 bases matching TRBD2. This CDR3 is built from 19 residues. Trimming took 1 base from V and 4 from J; bases not matched to a gene: 16. CDR1 is DFQATT and CDR2 is SNEGSKA in the germline V gene (reference sequence). CDR3 protein: CSARGGASGGQRPYNEQFF. In DNA form, the CDR3 reads TGCAGTGCTAGAGGGGGGGCTAGCGGGGGCCAGCGGCCATACAATGAGCAGTTCTTC.

The V and J genes are TRBV4-1 and TRBJ2-7; D may be TRBD2 (7 bases). Germline V gene sequence: CDR1 MGHRA, CDR2 YSYEKL. The germline V and J ends were trimmed by 4 bases and 3 bases, with 22 bases remaining between them. The CDR3 loop spans 17 amino acids. CDR3 bases: TGCGCCAGCAGCCTTGGGAGGGGGGGAGTATTATTCTACGAGCAGTACTTC. Translated: CASSLGRGGVLFYEQYF.

J is TRBJ1-4 and V is TRBV6-2 or TRBV6-3; TRBD1 might be the D (5 bases). CDR1 is MNHEY, CDR2 SVGEGT, per germline. The germline V and J ends were trimmed by 4 bases and 5 bases, with 11 bases remaining between them. This CDR3 has 14 amino acids. CDR3 nucleotides: TGTGCCAGCAGTTCCCAAGAGGGGAATGAAAAACTGTTTTTT. This sequence encodes CASSSQEGNEKLFF.